These 20 T cell receptor beta chains originate from one sample sequenced in a study of blood T cell repertoires in COVID-19 (dated by TCRdb to the early 2020s). Receptors were amplified or captured by the immunoSEQ multiplex PCR assay. TCRdb limited this immuneACCESS table to in-frame rearrangements with V and J called. A share of clones is missing; checked studies link under half to unresolved V genes, and the rest is unexplained. The sample table holds some 150,000 clones, of which 86% were seen once. The ten largest clones capture under 3.5% of the sample. Sequenced material: peripheral blood. The receptors were sampled from a man in his 70s with acute or convalescent COVID-19.

V usage is TRBV5-1 and J usage is TRBJ1-4; 11 bases map to TRBD1. The CDR3 runs 14 residues. Germline V gene lookup returns CDR1 SGHRS and CDR2 YFSETQ. J was trimmed by 6 bases and V by 4 bases; bases with no gene match: 2. The chain's CDR3 is CASSGDRGDEKLFF. CDR3 nucleotide sequence: TGCGCCAGCAGCGGGGACAGGGGGGATGAAAAACTGTTTTTT. Full variable domain (remainder filled in from reference TRBV5-1 and TRBJ1-4): KAGVTQTPRYLIKTRGQQVTLSCSPISGHRSVSWYQQTPGQGLQFLFEYFSETQRNKGNFPGRFSGRQFSNSRSEMNVSTLELGDSALYLCASSGDRGDEKLFFGSGTQLSVL.

V usage is TRBV6-5 and J usage is TRBJ2-7, with 9 bases matching TRBD1. V shed 5 bases and J 3 bases; nucleotides not matched to a gene: 5. The germline V gene has CDR1 MNHEY and CDR2 SVGAGI. The CDR3 loop spans 14 amino acids. The DNA of the CDR3 is TGTGCCAGCAGTCGCCAGGGACAGGGCTACGAGCAGTACTTC. Its translation: CASSRQGQGYEQYF.

This rearrangement joins TRBV10-1 to TRBJ1-5; 11 nucleotides match TRBD1. This CDR3 contains 15 residues. Germline V gene lookup returns CDR1 WNHNN and CDR2 SYGVQD (reference sequence). The J segment lost 7 bases and the V segment lost 8 bases, leaving 10 bases of the junction unmatched. The CDR3 DNA is TGCGCCAGCCGGTTTGGGACAGGGGGTGGGCAGCCCCAGCATTTT. Translated: CASRFGTGGGQPQHF.

The rearrangement uses TRBV5-1 and TRBJ2-6; D is undetermined. Germline loops: CDR1 SGHRS, CDR2 YFSETQ. The CDR3 spans 15 residues. Between the trimmed V and J ends, which lost 0 bases and 2 bases, there was a span of 6 bases. The CDR3 bases are TGCGCCAGCAGCTTGGTAGTGACTGGGGCCAACGTCCTGACTTTC. Protein product: CASSLVVTGANVLTF.

CDR3 coding DNA: TGTGCCAGTAGTATAGATCAGGGAGAAAAACTGTTTTTT. Translating gives CASSIDQGEKLFF. The chain joins TRBV19 to TRBJ1-4, with D tentatively TRBD1 (5 bases). The CDR3 has 13 residues. Germline lookup yields CDR1 LNHDA and CDR2 SQIVND (reference sequence). V lost 0 bases, J lost 8 bases, and 7 bases lay in between.

This sequence joins TRBV28 and TRBJ1-4, with D possibly TRBD1 on 5 matching bases. The ends were cut back, 6 bases at V and 8 bases at J, with 19 bases in the middle. This CDR3 comprises 15 residues. Per germline, CDR1 MDHEN and CDR2 SYDVKM. The CDR3 sequence: CASSREGGDHEKLFF. The DNA for the CDR3 is TGTGCCAGCAGCCGGGAAGGAGGGGATCACGAAAAACTGTTTTTT.

The J gene is TRBJ1-6, the V gene TRBV7-8; D ambiguous. CDR3 length: 14 amino acids. Trimming removed 5 bases at V and 9 bases at J, with 14 bases between. Per the germline V gene, CDR1 is SGHVS and CDR2 is FQNEAQ. CDR3 coding DNA: TGTGCCAGCAGCGCGACCTTGGGAGTTTCACCCCTCCACTTT. This sequence encodes CASSATLGVSPLHF.

The chain recombines TRBV6-6 with TRBJ2-1, with D possibly matching TRBD2 (7 bases). The germline gives CDR1 MNHNY, CDR2 SVGAGI (reference sequence). CDR3 length equals 15 residues. V lost 3 bases and J lost 7, with 16 bases in between. This chain's CDR3 is CASSYRGAAGNEQFF. CDR3 nucleotide sequence: TGTGCCAGCAGTTATCGGGGGGCTGCGGGGAATGAGCAGTTCTTC.

This chain joins TRBV18 and TRBJ2-1, with 7 bases aligning to TRBD2. There are 15 residues in the CDR3. After removal of 6 bases from V and 6 bases from J, the junction contained 11 bases not matched to a gene. In germline, CDR1 is KGHSH, CDR2 LQKENI. The CDR3 loop reads CASSNDAAGVNEQFF. CDR3 DNA: TGTGCCAGCTCCAATGATGCGGCGGGGGTCAATGAGCAGTTCTTC.

This clone was picked up one time. The genes are TRBV30 and TRBJ1-2; TRBD1 is a possible D gene (5 bases). The CDR3 has 15 amino acids. Germline V gives CDR1 GTSNPN, CDR2 SVGIG (reference sequence). Deletions cut 1 base from V and 3 bases from J, with 15 bases between. CDR3 nucleotide sequence: TGTGCCTGGAGTGGACCGAGGACGGGGGACTATGGCTACACCTTC. Translating it yields CAWSGPRTGDYGYTF.

In its sample, this clone was seen once. The chain uses TRBV7-2 and TRBJ1-6, with 7 positions matching TRBD1. This CDR3 is 16 amino acids long. The germline CDR1 and CDR2 sequences are SGHTA and FQGNSA. V shed 5 bases and J 2 bases; nucleotides not matched to a gene: 6. This chain's CDR3 is CASSPQTGPYNSPLHF. The CDR3 DNA reads TGTGCCAGCAGCCCCCAGACAGGGCCCTATAATTCACCCCTCCACTTT. The complete variable domain, with remaining parts taken from reference TRBV7-2 and TRBJ1-6, reads GAGVSQSPSNKVTEKGKDVELRCDPISGHTALYWYRQSLGQGLEFLIYFQGNSAPDKSGLPSDRFSAERTGGSVSTLTIQRTQQEDSAVYLCASSPQTGPYNSPLHFGNGTRLTVT.

The CDR3 DNA follows: TGTGCCAGCAGTTACTCGCTCGGTAACTCCTATGGCTACACCTTC. Translating it yields CASSYSLGNSYGYTF. The V gene is TRBV6-5, the J gene TRBJ1-2; no clear D gene. This CDR3 comprises 15 residues. Trimming stripped 0 bases from V and 4 bases from J, with 12 bases between. The germline V gene encodes CDR1 MNHEY and CDR2 SVGAGI.

The gene calls are TRBV29-1 and TRBJ2-5; the match to TRBD1 covers 7 bases. CDR3 size: 13 residues. V lost 4 bases and J lost 1; bases outside the gene matches: 3. The germline V gene has CDR1 SQVTM and CDR2 ANQGSEA. CDR3 sequence (DNA): TGCAGCGTTGTAGGGGGCACCCAAGAGACCCAGTACTTC. This encodes CSVVGGTQETQYF.

The chain uses TRBV6-5 and TRBJ2-5, with TRBD2 as a possible D gene (6 bases). CDR1 is MNHEY and CDR2 is SVGAGI in the germline V gene. This CDR3 region has 15 residues. The V and J ends lost 5 bases and 4 bases respectively, with 17 bases between them. The CDR3 is CASSPQGGSGETQYF. CDR3 bases: TGTGCCAGCAGTCCCCAGGGAGGAAGTGGAGAGACCCAGTACTTC.

The rearrangement links TRBV6-5 to TRBJ2-7; 8 bases match TRBD2. Germline CDR1 is MNHEY and CDR2 is SVGAGI. This CDR3 region has 15 residues. V gave up 6 bases and J gave up 2 bases; unmatched junction bases: 9. The CDR3 loop reads CASRGGGFSPYEQYF. Here the CDR3 DNA reads TGTGCCAGCAGAGGCGGGGGGTTTAGTCCCTACGAGCAGTACTTC.

The chain uses TRBV5-4 and TRBJ2-5, with 10 bases that match TRBD2. With 3 bases clipped from V and 7 bases from J, the junction kept 6 bases outside the gene matches. Germline CDR1 reads SGHNT; CDR2 reads YYREEE (reference sequence). The length of the CDR3 is 14 residues. The CDR3 loop is CASSSLAGGRTQYF. In nucleotides, the CDR3 is TGTGCCAGCAGCTCCTTAGCGGGGGGACGGACCCAGTACTTC.

The CDR3 sequence is CASSPGGVRYGYTF. CDR3 nucleotide sequence: TGTGCCAGCTCACCGGGGGGGGTTCGTTATGGCTACACCTTC. J is TRBJ1-2 and V is TRBV18, with D possibly being TRBD1 (5 bases). The CDR3 consists of 14 residues. The germline V and J ends were trimmed by 3 bases and 5 bases, with 13 bases remaining between them. From germline, CDR1 is KGHSH and CDR2 LQKENI.

V is TRBV5-3 and J is TRBJ2-5; 13 bases agree with TRBD2. TRBV5-3 is marked as an open reading frame, function uncertain. The CDR3 has 16 residues. Unmatched junction bases numbered 6, after V lost 2 bases and J lost 5 bases. The DNA for the CDR3 is TGTGCCAGAAGCTTACTAGCGGGAGGGCCTTGGGAGACCCAGTACTTC. Its protein product is CARSLLAGGPWETQYF.

This clone was seen more than once but under ten times. The chain recombines TRBV7-9 with TRBJ2-1; 12 bases line up with TRBD2. Germline V lookup: CDR1 SEHNR, CDR2 FQNEAQ (reference sequence). V trimming: 1 base; J trimming: 5 bases; junction bases outside the gene matches: 6. This CDR3 region has 17 residues. DNA of the CDR3: TGTGCCAGCAGCTTAGGCCAAGGACTAGCGGGAAACAATGAGCAGTTCTTC. Residues: CASSLGQGLAGNNEQFF.

This chain joins TRBV20-1 and TRBJ1-5; maybe TRBD1 (6 bases). Germline CDR1 and CDR2: DFQATT and SNEGSKA (reference sequence). The length of the CDR3 is 14 residues. V was cut by 3 bases and J by 9 bases, with 18 bases left in between. The CDR3 DNA is TGCAGTGCTAGTCGACAGGCGTTAACCGGGCCCCAGCATTTT. Its translation is CSASRQALTGPQHF.